This T cell receptor beta chain stems from a study of breast tumors, draining lymph nodes, adjacent tissues. Note on this clonotype: No antigen is known for it.

TCRdb re-called the multiplex PCR reads with MiXCR, one entry per CDR3 protein. The table lists tens of thousands of distinct CDR3 sequences, approximately 62% of them singletons, with roughly 19% in the top ten. Whole-study results and caveats: Luminal-like breast cancer showed significantly higher tumor–nontumor repertoire similarity than basal-like.

The V gene's germline CDR1 is LNHDA and CDR2 SQIVND (reference sequence). Trimming removed 5 bases from V and 0 bases from J, with 11 bases in between. The CDR3 spans 15 residues. This chain joins TRBV19 and TRBJ1-5; D not certain. What was sequenced was breast tumor tissue. The clonotype originates from a female donor with breast cancer. Some clones in this sample may be carry-over from other donors' samples. The CDR3 nucleotides read TGTGCCAGTAGTTCCACCTACAATAGCAATCAGCCCCAGCATTTT. This gives the protein CASSSTYNSNQPQHF.